This T cell receptor (beta chain) originates from a study of CD8+CD57+ T cells in acquired aplastic anemia. This clonotype was seen repeatedly, ten times or more. Its antigen is unknown. Trimming removed 1 base from V and 3 bases from J, with 10 bases in between. The CDR3 contains 14 residues. Germline V gene sequence: CDR1 SEHNR, CDR2 FQNEAQ (reference sequence). Study-level results: The number of CD8+ CDR3 sequences shared by patients and controls was approximately 30.

The patients chosen for sequencing had shown expansion of CD8+CD57+ cells (detected by flow cytometry). TCR beta VDJ and CDR3 profiles were obtained from a genomic DNA template. TCRdb ran MiXCR on the reads and lists one entry per CDR3 protein. The sample has 450,000 to 550,000 distinct CDR3 sequences; roughly 34% are singletons. The J gene is TRBJ2-7, the V gene TRBV7-9; D uncertain. Sequencing input: sorted CD4+, CD8+, or CD8+CD57+ T cells (not recorded which) from PBMCs. This TCR came from a human donor with aplastic anemia. CDR3: CASSLVRTSYEQYF. The CDR3 DNA sequence: TGTGCCAGCAGCTTAGTCCGGACCAGCTACGAGCAGTACTTC.